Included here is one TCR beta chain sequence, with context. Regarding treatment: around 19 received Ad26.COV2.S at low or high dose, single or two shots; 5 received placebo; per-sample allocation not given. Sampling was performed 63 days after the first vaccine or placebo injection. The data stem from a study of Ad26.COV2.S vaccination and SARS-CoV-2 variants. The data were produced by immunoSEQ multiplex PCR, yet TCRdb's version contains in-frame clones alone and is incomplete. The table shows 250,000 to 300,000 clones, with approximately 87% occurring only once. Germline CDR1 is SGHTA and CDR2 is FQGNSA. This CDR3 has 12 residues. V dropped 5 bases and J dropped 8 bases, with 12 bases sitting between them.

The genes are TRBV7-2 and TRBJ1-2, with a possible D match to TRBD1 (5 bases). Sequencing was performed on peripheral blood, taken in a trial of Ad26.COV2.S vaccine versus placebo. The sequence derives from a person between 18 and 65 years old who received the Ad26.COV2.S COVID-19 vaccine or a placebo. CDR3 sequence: CASSPLGDGYTF. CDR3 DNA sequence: TGTGCCAGCAGCCCGCTGGGGGACGGCTACACCTTC.